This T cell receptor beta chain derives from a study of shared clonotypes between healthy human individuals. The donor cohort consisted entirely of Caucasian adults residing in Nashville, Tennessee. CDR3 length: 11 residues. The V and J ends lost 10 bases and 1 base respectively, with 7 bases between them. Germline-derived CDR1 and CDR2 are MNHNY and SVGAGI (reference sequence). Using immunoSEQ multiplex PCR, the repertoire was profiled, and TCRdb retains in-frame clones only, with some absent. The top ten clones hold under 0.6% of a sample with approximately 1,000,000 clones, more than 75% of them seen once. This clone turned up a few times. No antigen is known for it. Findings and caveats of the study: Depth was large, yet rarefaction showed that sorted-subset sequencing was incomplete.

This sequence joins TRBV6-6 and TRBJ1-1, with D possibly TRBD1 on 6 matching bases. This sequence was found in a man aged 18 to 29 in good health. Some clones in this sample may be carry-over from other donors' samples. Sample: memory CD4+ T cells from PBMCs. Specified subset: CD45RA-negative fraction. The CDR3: CATRGNTEAFF. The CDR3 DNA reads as TGTGCCACCAGGGGGAACACTGAAGCTTTCTTT.